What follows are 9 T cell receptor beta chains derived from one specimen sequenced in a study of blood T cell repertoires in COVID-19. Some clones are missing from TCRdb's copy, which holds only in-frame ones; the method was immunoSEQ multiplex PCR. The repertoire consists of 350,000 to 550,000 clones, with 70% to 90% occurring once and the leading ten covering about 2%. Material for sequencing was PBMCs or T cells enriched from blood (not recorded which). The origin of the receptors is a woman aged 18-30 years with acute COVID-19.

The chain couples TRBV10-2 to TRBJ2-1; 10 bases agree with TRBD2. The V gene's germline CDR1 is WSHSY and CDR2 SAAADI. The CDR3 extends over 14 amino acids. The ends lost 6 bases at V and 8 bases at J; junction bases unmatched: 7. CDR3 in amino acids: CASRGTSEIHEQFF. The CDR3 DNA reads TGCGCCAGCAGGGGGACTAGCGAGATACATGAGCAGTTCTTC.

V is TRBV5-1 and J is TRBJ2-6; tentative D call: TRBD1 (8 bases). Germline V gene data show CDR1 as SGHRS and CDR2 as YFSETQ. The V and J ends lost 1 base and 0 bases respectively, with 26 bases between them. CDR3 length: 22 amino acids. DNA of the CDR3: TGCGCCAGCAGCTTGATGTTCCAGACCGGACAGGGACTATTCTCTGGGGCCAACGTCCTGACTTTC. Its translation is CASSLMFQTGQGLFSGANVLTF.

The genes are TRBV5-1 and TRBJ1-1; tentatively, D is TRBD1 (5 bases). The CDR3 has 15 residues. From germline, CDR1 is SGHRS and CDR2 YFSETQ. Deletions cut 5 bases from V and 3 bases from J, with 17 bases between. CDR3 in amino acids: CASRYGHPQDTEAFF. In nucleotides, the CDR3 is TGCGCCAGCAGGTATGGACACCCGCAGGACACTGAAGCTTTCTTT.

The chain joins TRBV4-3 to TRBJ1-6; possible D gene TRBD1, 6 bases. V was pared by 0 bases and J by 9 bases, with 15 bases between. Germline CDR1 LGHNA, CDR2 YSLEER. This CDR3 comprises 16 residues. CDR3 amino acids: CASSQDWNRVFSPLHF. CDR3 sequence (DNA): TGCGCCAGCAGCCAAGATTGGAACAGGGTTTTTTCACCCCTCCACTTT.

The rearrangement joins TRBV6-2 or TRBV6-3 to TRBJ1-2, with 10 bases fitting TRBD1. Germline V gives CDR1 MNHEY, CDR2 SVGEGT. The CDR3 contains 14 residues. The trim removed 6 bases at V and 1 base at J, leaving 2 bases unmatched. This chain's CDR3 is CASSRTGGNYGYTF. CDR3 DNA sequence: TGTGCCAGCAGCCGGACAGGGGGTAACTATGGCTACACCTTC.

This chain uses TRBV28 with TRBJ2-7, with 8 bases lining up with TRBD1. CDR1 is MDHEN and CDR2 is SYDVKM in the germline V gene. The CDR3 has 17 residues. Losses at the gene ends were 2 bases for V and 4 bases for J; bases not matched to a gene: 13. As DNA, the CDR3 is TGTGCCAGCAGTTTAGTATATCTGGGCAGGGGGCGGTACGAGCAGTACTTC. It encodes CASSLVYLGRGRYEQYF.

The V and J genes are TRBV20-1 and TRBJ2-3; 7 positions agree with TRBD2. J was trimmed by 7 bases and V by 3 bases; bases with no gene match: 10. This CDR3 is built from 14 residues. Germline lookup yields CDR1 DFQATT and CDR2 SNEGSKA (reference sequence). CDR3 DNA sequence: TGCAGTGCTAGTCTGTGGGAGGGCCGAAATACGCAGTATTTT. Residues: CSASLWEGRNTQYF.

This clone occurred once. CDR3 bases: TGTGCCAGCAGATCCGGGACAGGATTCTCTGGGGCCAACGTCCTGACTTTC. Protein product: CASRSGTGFSGANVLTF. This sequence joins TRBV28 and TRBJ2-6, with 8 bases lining up with TRBD1. With 6 bases clipped from V and 0 bases from J, the junction kept 7 bases outside the gene matches. The length of the CDR3 is 17 residues. Looked up from germline, CDR1 is MDHEN and CDR2 is SYDVKM.

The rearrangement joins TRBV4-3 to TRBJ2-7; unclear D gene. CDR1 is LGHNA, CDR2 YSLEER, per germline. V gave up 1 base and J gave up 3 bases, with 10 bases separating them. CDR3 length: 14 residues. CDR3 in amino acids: CASSQVLGDYEQYF. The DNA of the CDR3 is TGCGCCAGCAGCCAAGTTCTCGGTGACTACGAGCAGTACTTC.